A single sample gave rise to the 17 T cell receptor beta chains below, sequenced in a study of cytomegalovirus exposure and HLA in healthy donors. Sequencing was performed with immunoSEQ multiplex PCR; in TCRdb, only in-frame clones are kept and a portion is missing. The data contain tens of thousands of clones, 85% to 95% of them seen just once; the ten biggest clones take up roughly 2.4%. The specimen sequenced was PBMCs. The receptor source for this set is a man younger than 35 in good health and CMV-seronegative.

CDR3 sequence: CASSLTSGGGYTF. CDR3 sequence (DNA): TGTGCCAGCAGTTTAACGTCAGGTGGTGGCTACACCTTC. The V call is TRBV6-1, the J call TRBJ1-2; D is unclear. Germline-derived CDR1 and CDR2 are MNHNS and SASEGT. Trimming pared 5 bases from V and 7 bases from J, leaving 14 bases between. The CDR3 has 13 residues.

The V and J genes are TRBV7-2 and TRBJ2-1, with 7 bases lining up with TRBD2. Germline CDR1 SGHTA, CDR2 FQGNSA. The CDR3 is made up of 15 amino acids. The trim removed 2 bases at V and 2 bases at J, leaving 3 bases unmatched. The CDR3 bases are TGTGCCAGCAGCTTACGGGAGGAGGCCTACAATGAGCAGTTCTTC. Translating it yields CASSLREEAYNEQFF.

The chain has TRBV28 and TRBJ1-5, with a weak D call TRBD1 (5 bases). The CDR3 extends over 14 amino acids. The germline V gene encodes CDR1 MDHEN and CDR2 SYDVKM. The V end was cut by 4 bases, the J end by 3 bases, with 10 bases between. The CDR3 DNA reads as TGTGCCAGCAGTTCGGGGGGTACCAATCAGCCCCAGCATTTT. Residues: CASSSGGTNQPQHF.

J is TRBJ2-5 and V is TRBV5-6, with D maybe TRBD1 (5 bases). This CDR3 spans 13 amino acids. The V and J ends lost 0 bases and 5 bases respectively, with 8 bases between them. The germline gives CDR1 SGHDT, CDR2 YYEEEE. DNA of the CDR3: TGTGCCAGCAGCTTGGGACAGCAGGAGACCCAGTACTTC. Translation: CASSLGQQETQYF. Complete variable domain (other parts from reference TRBV5-6 and TRBJ2-5): DAGVTQSPTHLIKTRGQQVTLRCSPKSGHDTVSWYQQALGQGPQFIFQYYEEEERQRGNFPDRFSGHQFPNYSSELNVNALLLGDSALYLCASSLGQQETQYFGPGTRLLVL.

The rearrangement uses TRBV25-1 and TRBJ1-2, with a weak D call TRBD1 (6 bases). Germline assignment: CDR1 MGHDK and CDR2 SYGVNS. CDR3 length equals 12 residues. The V end was cut by 10 bases, the J end by 5 bases, with 14 bases between. CDR3 protein: CATQTGGYGYTF. For the CDR3, the DNA is TGTGCCACCCAGACAGGCGGGTATGGCTACACCTTC.

V is TRBV18 and J is TRBJ2-1, with 10 bases identical to TRBD2. Germline V gene data show CDR1 as KGHSH and CDR2 as LQKENI. The V segment lost 2 bases and the J segment 8 bases; nucleotides outside the gene matches: 9. This CDR3 region has 16 residues. Here the CDR3 DNA reads TGTGCCAGCTCACCATTAATAGCGGGAGGTCATGATGAGCAGTTCTTC. Its protein product is CASSPLIAGGHDEQFF.

V usage is TRBV5-1 and J usage is TRBJ2-1; TRBD1 is a possible D gene (5 bases). With 0 bases removed from V and 5 bases from J, the gap between germline ends came to 9 bases. This CDR3 is built from 14 residues. Germline V gene data show CDR1 as SGHRS and CDR2 as YFSETQ. The CDR3 is CASSLEGPHNEQFF. CDR3 nucleotide sequence: TGCGCCAGCAGCTTGGAGGGGCCCCACAATGAGCAGTTCTTC.

The sample holds one count of this clone. The chain couples TRBV7-7 to TRBJ2-5; weak D call: TRBD1 (8 bases). V lost 5 bases to trimming and J lost 5 bases, with 15 bases between them. The germline CDR1 and CDR2 sequences are SSHAT and FNYEAQ (reference sequence). This CDR3 comprises 14 residues. The CDR3 reads CASSPNRGGETQYF. CDR3 DNA: TGTGCCAGCAGCCCCAACAGGGGGGGGGAGACCCAGTACTTC.

The rearrangement uses TRBV30 and TRBJ2-7, with D unclear. The CDR3 consists of 11 residues. Germline lookup yields CDR1 GTSNPN and CDR2 SVGIG (reference sequence). Trimming removed 4 bases from V and 6 bases from J, with 10 bases in between. The CDR3 DNA sequence: TGTGCCTGGATGCGCAGAGGCGAGCAGTACTTC. Protein product: CAWMRRGEQYF.

The chain recombines TRBV18 with TRBJ2-7, with TRBD1 identical over 7 bases. Germline V gives CDR1 KGHSH, CDR2 LQKENI. The CDR3 is 14 amino acids. V was clipped by 3 bases and J by 2 bases; unmatched bases: 4. Here the CDR3 reads CASSPTGTAYEQYF. The CDR3 coding sequence is TGTGCCAGCTCACCGACCGGGACAGCCTACGAGCAGTACTTC. Full variable domain (rest looked up from reference TRBV18 and TRBJ2-7): NAGVMQNPRHLVRRRGQEARLRCSPMKGHSHVYWYRQLPEEGLKFMVYLQKENIIDESGMPKERFSAEFPKEGPSILRIQQVVRGDSAAYFCASSPTGTAYEQYFGPGTRLTVT.

In its sample, this clone was seen once. The chain recombines TRBV18 with TRBJ2-2; 9 bases agree with TRBD1. Germline loops: CDR1 KGHSH, CDR2 LQKENI. V trimming: 2 bases; J trimming: 8 bases; junction bases outside the gene matches: 9. The CDR3 extends over 16 amino acids. The CDR3 DNA sequence: TGTGCCAGCTCACCAAGTTCGGACAGGGGAATTGGGGAGCTGTTTTTT. Its translation: CASSPSSDRGIGELFF.

The chain combines TRBV7-6 with TRBJ2-5, with 8 bases matching TRBD2. V trimming: 4 bases; J trimming: 7 bases; junction bases outside the gene matches: 17. The CDR3 is 17 residues long. Germline V lookup: CDR1 SGHVS, CDR2 FNYEAQ. Written as DNA, the CDR3 is TGTGCCAGCAGCTCACACGGCGGGAGGTCCCCAGAGGGGACCCAGTACTTC. This encodes CASSSHGGRSPEGTQYF.

The chain carries TRBV18 and TRBJ1-1; D uncertain. This CDR3 spans 14 amino acids. The V gene's germline CDR1 is KGHSH and CDR2 LQKENI. V lost 6 bases, J lost 4 bases, and 15 bases lay in between. CDR3 region: CASSPLQSGTEAFF. CDR3 DNA: TGTGCCAGCTCCCCCTTACAGAGTGGCACTGAAGCTTTCTTT.

The chain uses TRBV4-1 and TRBJ2-1, with D unresolved. The V gene lost 1 base and the J gene lost 4 bases, with 14 bases spanning the gap. The V gene's germline CDR1 is MGHRA and CDR2 YSYEKL. The CDR3 covers 16 residues. The CDR3 loop reads CASSQGMAALYNEQFF. Written as DNA, the CDR3 is TGCGCCAGCAGCCAAGGCATGGCGGCACTGTACAATGAGCAGTTCTTC.

The chain employs TRBV13 and TRBJ2-1; 10 nucleotides agree with TRBD2. Germline CDR1 PRHDT, CDR2 FYEKMQ (reference sequence). V lost 0 bases and J lost 5; bases outside the gene matches: 1. CDR3 size: 15 residues. Written as DNA, the CDR3 is TGTGCCAGCAGCTTAGGAGCGGGAGGGAACAATGAGCAGTTCTTC. This codes for CASSLGAGGNNEQFF.

The gene calls are TRBV11-3 and TRBJ2-7, with 8 bases fitting TRBD1. CDR1 is SGHNT and CDR2 is YENEEA in the germline V gene. With 4 bases clipped from V and 1 base from J, the junction kept 6 bases outside the gene matches. CDR3 size: 15 residues. The CDR3 is CASSCIWDRSYEQYF. CDR3 nucleotide sequence: TGTGCCAGCAGCTGCATCTGGGACAGGTCCTACGAGCAGTACTTC.

The chain couples TRBV13 to TRBJ2-7; TRBD1 matches 8 bases. The CDR3 totals 13 residues. The germline V gene encodes CDR1 PRHDT and CDR2 FYEKMQ (reference sequence). V shed 6 bases, J shed 3 bases, and the junction held 4 bases outside the gene matches. The chain's CDR3 is CASSSGQGYEQYF. The DNA of the CDR3 is TGTGCCAGCAGTTCTGGACAGGGCTACGAGCAGTACTTC.